This T cell receptor beta chain is from a study of T cell repertoires in cytomegalovirus infection. On the study more broadly: A matching HLA type, together with CMV infection, was signaled by public TCR beta signatures. Notes on the study in general: The ex vivo response was dominated by HLA-C-restricted CMV-specific TCR beta clonotypes.

This clonotype was counted a few times. Antigen: not known. The length of the CDR3 is 15 residues. The V gene end was trimmed by 5 bases and the J gene end by 5 bases; junction bases not matched to a gene: 7. TCRdb redid the calling of the reads with MiXCR, one entry per CDR3 protein. This repertoire shows approximately 110,000 distinct CDR3 sequences, around 30% found once; its top ten account for about 40%. The origin of this receptor is a human donor in good health (CMV status not recorded). Some clones in this sample may be carry-over from other donors' samples. V gene TRBV12-3 or TRBV12-4 combines with J gene TRBJ1-5; 9 nucleotides match TRBD1. Sequencing used CD8+ T cells from cultured PBMCs, obtained from culture after CMV antigen stimulation. CDR3 loop: CASSPRDRVYQPQHF. The CDR3 bases are TGTGCCAGCAGTCCACGGGACAGGGTCTATCAGCCCCAGCATTTT.